This TCR beta chain was documented in a study of blood T cell repertoires in COVID-19. The overall study: Samples taken during acute and convalescent COVID-19 were collected in the United States, Italy and Spain.

How the authors handled the data: How many nucleated cells were present was estimated from reference gene primer amplification. The table came from immunoSEQ multiplex PCR; TCRdb's copy has only in-frame clones and leaves some out. V, J and clone size were drawn from that table, and D and trimming were deduced from the DNA. The sample shows approximately 100,000 clones, around 85% of them seen only once. The CDR3 has 15 residues. Per the germline V gene, CDR1 is GTSNPN and CDR2 is SVGIG (reference sequence). V was pared by 0 bases and J by 8 bases, with 10 bases of the junction left unmatched. The sequenced sample consisted of peripheral blood. The receptor comes from a man aged 70 or older with active or convalescent COVID-19. The chain carries TRBV30 and TRBJ1-2; TRBD1 matches 9 bases. In DNA form, the CDR3 reads TGTGCCTGGAGTGTTACCTGGGACAGGGCCGGAGGCTACACCTTC. Protein: CAWSVTWDRAGGYTF.